This T cell receptor (beta chain) was obtained from a study of cytomegalovirus exposure and HLA in healthy donors. Study overall: Approximately 83 million unique TCRs from HLA-typed donors were held in an early data release.

To note about this clone: The antigen is not known.

Germline values: CDR1 PRHDT, CDR2 FYEKMQ (reference sequence). The length of the CDR3 is 15 residues. V was clipped by 0 bases and J by 5 bases; unmatched bases: 6. 60 Vbeta and 13 Jbeta primers were used in PCR. Clones were sequenced by immunoSEQ multiplex PCR, and TCRdb holds only the in-frame ones, with some missing. The sample consists of 150,000 to 200,000 clones, around four fifths of them appearing once. Study-level findings and limits: Presence/absence analyses assumed roughly uniform sequencing depth across donors. No immune exposure information besides CMV serostatus was available.

This TCR was recovered from a woman aged 40 to 50 in good health and CMV-seronegative. Sequenced sample: PBMCs. This sequence joins TRBV13 and TRBJ2-7; 8 nucleotides match TRBD1. The CDR3 is CASSLGGQVLHEQYF. The DNA of the CDR3 is TGTGCCAGCAGCTTAGGGGGACAGGTTCTCCACGAGCAGTACTTC.